Below are 25 T cell receptor beta chains sequenced from a single sample in a study of T cell responses to AZD1222 COVID-19 vaccine. Using immunoSEQ multiplex PCR, the repertoire was profiled, and TCRdb retains in-frame clones only, with some absent. The sample lists about 270,000 clones, 94% seen once, with approximately 0.52% in the top ten. Source: peripheral blood, taken 28 days after the second AZD1222 dose. Receptor source: an adult who received the AZD1222 COVID-19 vaccine.

The rearrangement joins TRBV5-1 to TRBJ2-3; D possibly uses TRBD1 or TRBD2 (5 bases each). V gave up 3 bases and J gave up 6 bases, with 14 bases separating them. Germline CDR1 SGHRS, CDR2 YFSETQ. This CDR3 contains 14 residues. The CDR3 nucleotides are TGCGCCAGCAGCTCCGGGACCCCCGCGGATACGCAGTATTTT. Its translation is CASSSGTPADTQYF.

In this sample, this clone turned up once. The chain couples TRBV5-4 to TRBJ2-1; 7 bases are a match to TRBD2. The junction had 6 bases not matched to a gene; V was cut back by 4 bases and J by 2 bases. CDR3 length: 15 amino acids. Germline V gene data show CDR1 as SGHNT and CDR2 as YYREEE (reference sequence). CDR3 loop: CASSRRRETYNEQFF. CDR3 nucleotides: TGTGCCAGCAGCCGGCGGCGGGAGACCTACAATGAGCAGTTCTTC.

The chain couples TRBV2 to TRBJ1-1; maybe TRBD1 (5 bases). The CDR3 has 14 residues. V was shortened by 2 bases and J by 5 bases, with 12 bases between the two germline ends. CDR1 is SNHLY, CDR2 FYNNEI, per germline. The DNA for the CDR3 is TGTGCCAGCAGTGAACAGGGCAGGGCGACTGAAGCTTTCTTT. Translated, it gives CASSEQGRATEAFF.

This clone was counted once. The chain is built from TRBV2 and TRBJ1-6; 9 nucleotides align to TRBD1. V shed 1 base, J shed 8 bases, and the junction held 3 bases outside the gene matches. The germline V gene has CDR1 SNHLY and CDR2 FYNNEI. The CDR3 is 15 residues long. The CDR3 coding sequence is TGTGCCAGCAGTGAAGTGGGGACAGGGCATTCACCCCTCCACTTT. Protein product: CASSEVGTGHSPLHF.

The chain uses TRBV7-9 and TRBJ1-3; D is unclear. The CDR3 covers 16 residues. Trimming removed 5 bases at V and 1 base at J, with 15 bases between. Germline assignment: CDR1 SEHNR and CDR2 FQNEAQ (reference sequence). The CDR3 coding sequence is TGTGCCAGCAGCCCGATGGCAGCTCCTTCTGGAAACACCATATATTTT. Its translation is CASSPMAAPSGNTIYF.

The chain is built from TRBV2 and TRBJ1-5, with no clear D. V was clipped by 6 bases and J by 2 bases, with 8 bases between them. The CDR3 runs 13 residues. Per the germline V gene, CDR1 is SNHLY and CDR2 is FYNNEI. For the CDR3, the DNA is TGTGCCAGCAGGTCGGACGGCAATCAGCCCCAGCATTTT. Translation: CASRSDGNQPQHF.

The rearrangement joins TRBV12-3 or TRBV12-4 to TRBJ1-1; a weak D match, TRBD1 (6 bases). V was shortened by 5 bases and J by 4 bases, with 11 bases between the two germline ends. This CDR3 contains 13 residues. The CDR3 nucleotides are TGTGCCAGCAGTCGGTCGGGGGCCACTGAAGCTTTCTTT. Encoded protein: CASSRSGATEAFF.

The gene calls are TRBV3-1 (or the pseudogene TRBV3-2) and TRBJ1-2; no reliable D call. The germline gives CDR1 LGHDT, CDR2 YNNKEL (reference sequence). V was trimmed by 0 bases and J by 7 bases, leaving 12 bases between them. The CDR3 totals 14 residues. DNA of the CDR3: TGTGCCAGCAGCCAAGAAAGCATCGTCTCTGGCTACACCTTC. Amino acid sequence: CASSQESIVSGYTF.

The chain has TRBV24-1 and TRBJ2-1, with 13 bases fitting TRBD2. Germline CDR1 is KGHDR and CDR2 is SFDVKD. The CDR3 is 16 amino acids. V lost 4 bases and J lost 7; bases outside the gene matches: 6. In DNA, the CDR3 is TGTGCCACCAGTGACCCGGGACTAGCGGGAACAAATGAGCAGTTCTTC. It is translated as CATSDPGLAGTNEQFF.

V is TRBV2 and J is TRBJ2-7; D uncertain. The germline V gene encodes CDR1 SNHLY and CDR2 FYNNEI. V lost 6 bases, J lost 3 bases, and 9 bases lay in between. The CDR3 loop spans 12 amino acids. Written as DNA, the CDR3 is TGTGCCAGCAGGGCGGACGACTACGAGCAGTACTTC. Translated: CASRADDYEQYF.

This chain uses TRBV5-1 with TRBJ1-1; D is ambiguous. Trimming stripped 0 bases from V and 5 bases from J, with 11 bases between. The CDR3 has 14 amino acids. In germline, CDR1 is SGHRS, CDR2 YFSETQ. The chain's CDR3 is CASSLAGRRTEAFF. The CDR3 DNA reads TGCGCCAGCAGCTTGGCTGGGCGTCGGACTGAAGCTTTCTTT.

The chain uses TRBV5-1 and TRBJ1-1; D perhaps matches TRBD1 (5 bases). CDR1 is SGHRS, CDR2 YFSETQ, per germline. Deletions cut 4 bases from V and 3 bases from J, with 13 bases between. The CDR3 contains 14 residues. In nucleotides, the CDR3 is TGCGCCAGCAGCGCTACCCCGGGGGACACTGAAGCTTTCTTT. Protein product: CASSATPGDTEAFF.

V gene TRBV9 combines with J gene TRBJ1-5, with D possibly matching TRBD1 (5 bases). CDR1 and CDR2 (germline): SGDLS, YYNGEE. This CDR3 region has 13 residues. V shed 2 bases and J shed 5 bases, with 8 bases lying between them. As DNA, the CDR3 is TGTGCCAGCAGCGTCCAGGGTTATCAGCCCCAGCATTTT. Amino acid sequence: CASSVQGYQPQHF. Drawing the rest from reference TRBV9 and TRBJ1-5, the complete variable domain is DSGVTQTPKHLITATGQRVTLRCSPRSGDLSVYWYQQSLDQGLQFLIQYYNGEERAKGNILERFSAQQFPDLHSELNLSSLELGDSALYFCASSVQGYQPQHFGDGTRLSIL.

The chain employs TRBV25-1 and TRBJ2-7; D is unclear. V was trimmed by 4 bases and J by 0 bases, leaving 7 bases between them. Germline CDR1 and CDR2: MGHDK and SYGVNS. The CDR3 length is 13 residues. In DNA form, the CDR3 reads TGTGCCAGCAGTGGGGGAAGCTCCTACGAGCAGTACTTC. It codes for CASSGGSSYEQYF.

The chain is built from TRBV6-5 and TRBJ1-1; 9 bases fit TRBD1. The CDR3 is 14 amino acids. Germline loops: CDR1 MNHEY, CDR2 SVGAGI. Trimming removed 7 bases from V and 3 bases from J; junction bases left unmatched: 6. The CDR3 nucleotides are TGTGCCAGCACCTCCGGGACAGGGTACACTGAAGCTTTCTTT. Residues: CASTSGTGYTEAFF.

This chain links TRBV24-1 with TRBJ2-5, with D perhaps matching TRBD1 or TRBD2 (5 bases each). The ends were cut back, 3 bases at V and 2 bases at J, with 12 bases in the middle. This CDR3 is 15 amino acids long. Germline assignment: CDR1 KGHDR and CDR2 SFDVKD. As DNA, the CDR3 is TGTGCCACCAGTGATAACCCGGGACGGCAAGAGACCCAGTACTTC. Its protein is CATSDNPGRQETQYF.

The V call is TRBV21-1, the J call TRBJ2-7. TRBV21-1 represents a pseudogene. CDR3 length: 16 amino acids. The CDR3 nucleotides are TGTGCCAGCAGCAAAGGCTCGGGGCGTGTCCGACACGAGCAGTACTTC. It codes for CASSKGSGRVRHEQYF.

The chain links TRBV5-1 to TRBJ2-5; D is unclear. With 3 bases removed from V and 1 base from J, the gap between germline ends came to 4 bases. CDR3 length: 12 amino acids. Germline assignment: CDR1 SGHRS and CDR2 YFSETQ. CDR3 protein: CASSSRQETQYF. The CDR3 bases are TGCGCCAGCAGCTCTCGCCAAGAGACCCAGTACTTC.

This chain joins TRBV3-1 (or the pseudogene TRBV3-2) and TRBJ2-3, with D uncertain. The germline V gene encodes CDR1 LGHDT and CDR2 YNNKEL (reference sequence). The V end was cut by 4 bases, the J end by 5 bases, with 22 bases between. The CDR3 loop spans 17 amino acids. CDR3 DNA sequence: TGTGCCAGCAGCCCCAAGGTGAGGCCGCGGAACGGAGATACGCAGTATTTT. This gives the protein CASSPKVRPRNGDTQYF.

This rearrangement joins TRBV4-1 to TRBJ2-7; 13 positions match TRBD2. Per germline, CDR1 MGHRA and CDR2 YSYEKL. The CDR3 runs to 15 residues. The V gene end was trimmed by 4 bases and the J gene end by 7 bases; junction bases not matched to a gene: 7. The CDR3 protein is CASSLPGLAGREQYF. DNA for the CDR3: TGCGCCAGCAGCCTCCCGGGACTAGCGGGAAGAGAGCAGTACTTC.

The rearrangement links TRBV7-8 to TRBJ2-7; D could derive from TRBD1 or TRBD2 (5 bases each). The germline V gene encodes CDR1 SGHVS and CDR2 FQNEAQ. This CDR3 contains 14 residues. V lost 3 bases and J 6 bases, leaving 15 bases between the germline ends. CDR3 nucleotides: TGTGCCAGCAGCTTGGGACCCAGGGTCACCGAGCAGTACTTC. Its translation is CASSLGPRVTEQYF.

This chain links TRBV20-1 with TRBJ2-1; 8 bases fit TRBD2. Germline loops: CDR1 DFQATT, CDR2 SNEGSKA (reference sequence). The CDR3 has 16 amino acids. After removal of 3 bases from V and 5 bases from J, the junction contained 12 bases not matched to a gene. The CDR3 DNA is TGCAGTGCTAGTTCGGGAAGCGGGAGAGGTAACAATGAGCAGTTCTTC. Its protein product is CSASSGSGRGNNEQFF.

The chain carries TRBV19 and TRBJ1-5; the D is unclear. Trimming left V 6 bases short and J 2 bases short, with 8 bases between. The germline gives CDR1 LNHDA, CDR2 SQIVND (reference sequence). This CDR3 has 13 amino acids. CDR3 sequence reads: CASRVEGNQPQHF. The CDR3 DNA sequence: TGTGCCAGTAGAGTAGAGGGCAATCAGCCCCAGCATTTT.

The gene calls are TRBV7-8 and TRBJ1-6; D not resolved. This CDR3 contains 14 residues. V was cut by 7 bases and J by 0 bases, with 7 bases left in between. Germline loops: CDR1 SGHVS, CDR2 FQNEAQ. CDR3 DNA: TGTGCCAGCAAGCCTAGCTCCTATAATTCACCCCTCCACTTT. This sequence encodes CASKPSSYNSPLHF.

The V and J genes are TRBV14 and TRBJ2-7, with 7 bases aligning to TRBD1. Germline V CDR1 and CDR2: SGHDN, FVKESK. CDR3 length: 17 amino acids. Losses at the gene ends were 5 bases for V and 3 bases for J; bases not matched to a gene: 16. This CDR3 is CASSVHRFRDRDYEQYF. The CDR3 region has the DNA TGTGCCAGCAGCGTACACCGCTTCCGTGACAGGGACTACGAGCAGTACTTC.